This note documents a single TCR beta chain sequence. TCRdb's table, derived via immunoSEQ multiplex PCR, lists solely in-frame clones and lacks some. The sample holds 270,000 or so clones, 85% to 90% seen once. The sample comes from a study of blood T cell repertoires in COVID-19. Study summary: Italy, Spain and the United States were the sources of the convalescent and acute COVID-19 samples.

Sequenced material: peripheral blood. This sequence was found in a man aged 40-49 years with acute or convalescent COVID-19.

CDR3 nucleotide sequence: TGTGCCACCAGTGATTGGGGGGGCAGCGACAATGAGCAGTTCTTC. This gives the protein CATSDWGGSDNEQFF. The V call is TRBV24-1, the J call TRBJ2-1, with D tentatively TRBD2 (7 bases). V lost 2 bases and J lost 5, with 12 bases in between. Per the germline V gene, CDR1 is KGHDR and CDR2 is SFDVKD. The CDR3 is 15 residues long.